This TCR beta chain was observed in a study of cytomegalovirus exposure and HLA in healthy donors. It was with 60 Vbeta and 13 Jbeta primers that the PCR ran. TCRdb's table, derived via immunoSEQ multiplex PCR, lists solely in-frame clones and lacks some. The table has some 92,000 clones, roughly three quarters seen once; the top ten hold around 3%. Overall study results and limits: The authors later found TCR association rates varying by HLA locus, with DRB1 most and HLA-C fewest. Rarity held for most TCR sequences, but there were some public TCRs that occurred in many donors. The study recorded 150 to 200 TCR beta chains that were cytomegalovirus-associated.

Notes on this clone: Its antigen is not identified.

There are 14 residues in the CDR3. V was trimmed by 5 bases and J by 0 bases, leaving 10 bases between them. Per the germline V gene, CDR1 is SEHNR and CDR2 is FQNEAQ (reference sequence). The J gene is TRBJ2-5, the V gene TRBV7-9; D is unresolved. The sequencing sample was made of PBMCs. The clonotype was recovered from a man aged 25 to 45 in good health and CMV-seronegative. The CDR3 DNA follows: TGTGCCAGCAGCATTACCCAGTACCAAGAGACCCAGTACTTC. This gives the protein CASSITQYQETQYF.